Below, one T cell receptor (beta chain) is given with its context. Many counts were recorded for this clonotype. This clone's antigen is unknown. Base quality data are lacking; no much larger clone is found one base away. The data were obtained in a study of regulatory T cells in long-lasting Graves disease (dated by TCRdb to the early 2020s). About the full investigation: Patients with newly diagnosed Graves' disease had been on antithyroid drugs for under 3 months. Patients with persistent Graves' disease were compared with patients with newly diagnosed Graves' disease using TCR sequencing and RNA sequencing of peripheral blood. The study was conducted in China and was registered as a clinical trial. A total of about 33 samples underwent TCR sequencing: about 13 from persistent and around 20 from newly diagnosed Graves' disease patients.

The paper as a whole reports these results and caveats: Lower TCR Shannon entropy and fewer highly expanded clones were observed in persistent Graves' disease patients than in newly diagnosed patients, which suggested clonal expansion. Sequencing and analysis were limited to the TCR beta chain. The small sample size was acknowledged by the authors as a limitation that may reduce accuracy. The study examined only peripheral blood because the primary lesion, thyroid tissue, could not be accessed. More public clonotypes were shared among persistent patients (under 3,000) than among newly diagnosed patients (966).

The time point label here, explained by the study, means: newly diagnosed GD, antithyroid drugs for less than 3 months. For both TCR sequencing and RNA sequencing, RNA was extracted from PBMCs using TRIzol. Graves' disease was diagnosed according to American Thyroid Association guidelines. Recruitment of patients was carried out at an endocrinology department in Xi'an, China. From each patient, around 9 milliliters of peripheral blood was collected into an EDTA anticoagulant tube. PBMCs were isolated by Ficoll Paque Plus density gradient separation without further T cell sorting. An Agilent 2100 Bioanalyzer and agarose gel were used to check RNA quality, and a NanoDrop 2000 was used to measure RNA concentration. The library was produced with multiplex PCR. Sequenced on an Illumina HiSeq 4000. CDR3 regions were amplified by Arm-PCR with iRepertoire HTBI primers to construct TCR beta libraries. Gel purification was performed on PCR products prior to sequencing. Under the source paper's analysis protocol: Across samples, 60 to 70 TRBV and 13 to 15 TRBJ segments were identified and used for gene usage analysis of CDR3 amino acid clonotypes. Filtered high-quality paired reads were merged into contigs using COPE and FqMerger. BLAST was used to align contigs to IMGT TRBV, TRBD and TRBJ reference genes, and CDR3 was defined according to IMGT. Any clonotype with a frequency above 0.1% was classified as a highly expanded clone. Repertoire diversity was measured by Shannon entropy, and V-J evenness by the Gini coefficient. A clonotype was considered public if more than one individual shared it. TCRdb's own reprocessing of the public reads used fastp at Q25 and MiXCR and kept productive beta chains. A single entry per CDR3 protein holds the most common genes and DNA from its merged rows. The V and J calls here are based on TCRdb, not the publication. The sample profile shows about 440,000 distinct CDR3 sequences; less than 20% of them were found once. Less than 30% of the sample lies in the top ten.

This sample also appeared in a second study, on T cells in Graves' hyperthyroidism and ophthalmopathy. The second source states: Graves' hyperthyroidism was defined as stable when no progression to ophthalmopathy occurred over 18 months of follow-up. Hyperthyroidism patients were aged 18 to 65 years and newly diagnosed, with disease duration of less than 2 months. Any patient with an uncontrolled infection, another autoimmune disease, pregnancy or lactation was excluded. Diagnoses were based on clinical symptoms, serum thyroxine and TRAb, thyroid ultrasound and orbital computed tomography. For the first round of RT-PCR on the TCR CDR3, the HTBI primer set was used together with the Qiagen OneStep RT-PCR kit. Most expanded thyroid clonotypes (frequency above 0.001) were also detected in blood, suggesting blood repertoires may reflect thyroid immune responses. Ophthalmopathy was separated from stable hyperthyroidism by a 13 V-J signature model, with around 90% sensitivity and about 81% specificity obtained in cross-validation and 80%/75% obtained in testing. In validation, the model predicted progression to ophthalmopathy with roughly 70% sensitivity and less than 80% specificity, a median of around 6.6 months before onset. To identify distinguishing TCR V-J signatures, a discovery cohort of 100 patients was used, comprising approximately 40 with Graves' ophthalmopathy and some 57 with stable Graves' hyperthyroidism. Prospective prediction of ophthalmopathy was tested in an independent validation cohort of fewer than 20 hyperthyroidism patients and 17 patients who later progressed to ophthalmopathy. For training and testing, the approximately 97 patients in the discovery cohort were randomly divided in a 7:3 ratio. In more than 5 Graves' hyperthyroidism patients, the study also compared T-cell repertoires from thyroid tissue with T-cell repertoires from blood. After sampling, hyperthyroidism patients received methimazole starting at 30 mg daily, and ophthalmopathy patients received high-dose intravenous methylprednisolone. Libraries were constructed in a second round of multiplex PCR, after which size selection and purification were carried out. Sequencing of the libraries was done on an Illumina HiSeq2000 using paired-end 100 bp reads. SOAPnuke was used to process the raw data, throwing out any read that contained adapters or uncalled bases, had a mean Phred below 15, or lacked an exact constant-primer or identifier match. High-quality paired reads were merged with COPE v1.2.5, and unique nucleotide sequences were defined as clonotypes. MiTCR v1.1 was used to align the clonotypes against IMGT TRBV, TRBD and TRBJ reference segments. The analysis was restricted to V-J combinations with a frequency above 0.0001, which together covered over 99% of the repertoires. A TCS score was defined as the ratio between F50 (clonal expansion) and ExV (chaos), using BLOSUM62-based TCRdist between CDR3 peptides within each V-J. Welch's t-statistics and random forest reduced approximately 520 V-J features to roughly 13, which were used in a naive Bayes classifier (R e1071). No statistical method was used to fix the sample size in advance, and group allocation was not hidden from the investigators. The paper describes TCR Vbeta CDR3 sequencing of about 140 peripheral blood samples, made up of some 40 ophthalmopathy patients, around 73 hyperthyroidism patients and approximately 17 progressor patients.

This receptor was obtained from a woman between 18 and 29 years old with Graves disease. Donor details come from another sample of the same person, matched by shared clones. Source: peripheral blood mononuclear cells (PBMCs), taken at new diagnosis, from a patient treated with antithyroid drugs.

CDR3 reads: CASSFGTASYNEQFF. The bases are TGTGCCAGCAGTTTTGGGACAGCCTCCTACAATGAGCAGTTCTTC. The chain links TRBV28 with TRBJ2-1, and 7 junction bases match TRBD1. The germline V gene sets CDR1 to MDHEN and CDR2 to SYDVKM. Trimming removed 3 bases from V and 0 bases from J; the gene matches leave 2 bases unexplained. The CDR3 sequence holds 15 residues, the cysteine and phenylalanine included. The DNA shown is the 45-base CDR3, in frame from base 1. With all but the CDR3 taken from the reference TRBV28 and TRBJ2-1 genes, the full variable domain is: DVKVTQSSRYLVKRTGEKVFLECVQDMDHENMFWYRQDPGLGLRLIYFSYDVKMKEKGDIPEGYSVSREKKERFSLILESASTNQTSMYLCASSFGTASYNEQFFGPGTRLTVL.